These T cell receptor beta chains were read from a single sample in a study of control samples from healthy donors and cancer patients. Profiled with immunoSEQ multiplex PCR; TCRdb holds only in-frame clones, not every one. The data contain 100,000 to 120,000 clones, approximately 82% of them singletons. The sample comprised blood. The receptors come from a man younger than 30 in good health. CDR3s include the opening cysteine and the closing phenylalanine or tryptophan.

V: TRBV29-1; CDR3: CSVEVGAGDTQYF
V: TRBV6-6; CDR3: CASSLRTAEAFF
V: TRBV11-2; CDR3: CASSLERGDSYEQYF
V: TRBV10-3; CDR3: CAISDPTSEAFF
V: TRBV30; CDR3: CASRMAGLVETQYF
V: TRBV5-6; CDR3: CASSRRQGQAFF
V: TRBV3-1/TRBV3-2; CDR3: CASSHAVPGLAGVITGELFF
V: TRBV7-6; CDR3: CASSRTGGGETQYF
V: TRBV7-2; CDR3: CASSLVHGGWQPQHF
V: TRBV7-2; CDR3: CASSSPGYANDNQPQHF
V: TRBV29-1; CDR3: CSVSEEFYTF
V: TRBV5-1; CDR3: CASKDSTGTAEKQYF
V: TRBV5-1; CDR3: CASSPLDRGSSGANVLTF
V: TRBV7-2; CDR3: CASSLARSGGAGTQYF
V: TRBV5-5; CDR3: CASSFEDRGLTEAFF
V: TRBV3-1/TRBV3-2; CDR3: CASSRQGRTTNEKLFF
V: TRBV11-2; CDR3: CASSLRDFSYNEQFF
V: TRBV20-1; CDR3: CSATRVSEAFF
V: TRBV2; CDR3: CASSGDRGRDGYTF